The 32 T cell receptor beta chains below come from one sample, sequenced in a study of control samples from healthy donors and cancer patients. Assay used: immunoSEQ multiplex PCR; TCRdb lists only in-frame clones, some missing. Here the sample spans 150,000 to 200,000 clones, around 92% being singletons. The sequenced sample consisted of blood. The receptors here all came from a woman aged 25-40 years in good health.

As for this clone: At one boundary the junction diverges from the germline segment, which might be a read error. The CDR3 region is CASSLGTPNEQFF. DNA of the CDR3: TGTGCTAGCAGCTTAGGGACCCCCAATGAGCAGTTCTTC. The chain couples TRBV7-7 to TRBJ2-1; D could derive from TRBD1 or TRBD2 (5 bases each). Per germline, CDR1 SSHAT and CDR2 FNYEAQ (reference sequence). The CDR3 sequence is 13 residues long.

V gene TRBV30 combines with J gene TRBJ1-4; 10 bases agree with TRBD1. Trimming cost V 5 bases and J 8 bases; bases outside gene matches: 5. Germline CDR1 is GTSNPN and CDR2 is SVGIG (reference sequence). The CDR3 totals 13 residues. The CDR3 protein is CAWDRGRVEKLFF. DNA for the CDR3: TGTGCCTGGGACAGGGGGCGGGTGGAAAAACTGTTTTTT.

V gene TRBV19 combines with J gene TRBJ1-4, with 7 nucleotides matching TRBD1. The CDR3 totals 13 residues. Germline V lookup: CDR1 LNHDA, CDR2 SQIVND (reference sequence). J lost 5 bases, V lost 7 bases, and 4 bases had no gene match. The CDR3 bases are TGTGCCAGTACGGCAGGGGGGAATGAAAAACTGTTTTTT. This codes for CASTAGGNEKLFF.

In DNA, the CDR3 is TGTGCCAGCAGCTTAGAGGCGACGAACACTGAAGCTTTCTTT. Protein product: CASSLEATNTEAFF. The chain combines TRBV7-2 with TRBJ1-1; D not certain. The CDR3 is 14 amino acids. Trimming removed 1 base at V and 1 base at J, with 7 bases between. The germline V gene has CDR1 SGHTA and CDR2 FQGNSA.

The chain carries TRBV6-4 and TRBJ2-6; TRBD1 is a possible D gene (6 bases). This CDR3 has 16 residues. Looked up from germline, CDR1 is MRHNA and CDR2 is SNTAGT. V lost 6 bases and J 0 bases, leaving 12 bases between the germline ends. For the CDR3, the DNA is TGTGCCAGCAGCAGGGACATCTACTCTGGGGCCAACGTCCTGACTTTC. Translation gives CASSRDIYSGANVLTF.

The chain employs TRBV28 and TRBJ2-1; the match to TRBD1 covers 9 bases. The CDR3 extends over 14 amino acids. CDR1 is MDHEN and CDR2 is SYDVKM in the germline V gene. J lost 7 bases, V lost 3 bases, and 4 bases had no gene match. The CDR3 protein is CASSLGQGGNEQFF. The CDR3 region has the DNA TGTGCCAGCAGTTTGGGACAGGGAGGGAATGAGCAGTTCTTC.

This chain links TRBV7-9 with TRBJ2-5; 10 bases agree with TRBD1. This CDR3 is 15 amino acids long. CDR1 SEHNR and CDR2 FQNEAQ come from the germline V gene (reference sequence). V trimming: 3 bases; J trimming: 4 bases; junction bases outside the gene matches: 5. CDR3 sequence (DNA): TGTGCCAGCAGCTTGACAGGGGGCGCGGGAGAGACCCAGTACTTC. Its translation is CASSLTGGAGETQYF.

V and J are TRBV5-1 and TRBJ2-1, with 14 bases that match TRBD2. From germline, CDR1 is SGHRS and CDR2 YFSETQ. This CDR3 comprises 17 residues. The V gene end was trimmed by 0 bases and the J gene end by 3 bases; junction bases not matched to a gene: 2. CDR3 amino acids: CASSLAGTSGGYNEQFF. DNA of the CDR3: TGCGCCAGCAGCTTGGCCGGGACTAGCGGGGGCTACAATGAGCAGTTCTTC.

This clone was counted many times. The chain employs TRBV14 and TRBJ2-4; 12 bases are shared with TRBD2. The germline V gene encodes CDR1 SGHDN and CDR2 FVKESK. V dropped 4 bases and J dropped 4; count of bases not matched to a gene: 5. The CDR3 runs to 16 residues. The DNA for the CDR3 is TGTGCCAGCAGCCGGACTAGCGGGAATGGTAAAAACATTCAGTACTTC. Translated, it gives CASSRTSGNGKNIQYF. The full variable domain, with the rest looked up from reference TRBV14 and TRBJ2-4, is EAGVTQFPSHSVIEKGQTVTLRCDPISGHDNLYWYRRVMGKEIKFLLHFVKESKQDESGMPNNRFLAERTGGTYSTLKVQPAELEDSGVYFCASSRTSGNGKNIQYFGAGTRLSVL.

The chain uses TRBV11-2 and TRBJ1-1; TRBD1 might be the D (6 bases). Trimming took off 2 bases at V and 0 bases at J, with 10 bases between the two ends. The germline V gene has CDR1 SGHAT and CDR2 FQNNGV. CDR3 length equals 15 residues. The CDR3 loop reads CASSLSGQLNTEAFF. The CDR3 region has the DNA TGTGCCAGCAGCTTATCCGGACAGTTGAACACTGAAGCTTTCTTT. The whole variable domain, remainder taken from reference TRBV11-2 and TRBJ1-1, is EAGVAQSPRYKIIEKRQSVAFWCNPISGHATLYWYQQILGQGPKLLIQFQNNGVVDDSQLPKDRFSAERLKGVDSTLKIQPAKLEDSAVYLCASSLSGQLNTEAFFGQGTRLTVV.

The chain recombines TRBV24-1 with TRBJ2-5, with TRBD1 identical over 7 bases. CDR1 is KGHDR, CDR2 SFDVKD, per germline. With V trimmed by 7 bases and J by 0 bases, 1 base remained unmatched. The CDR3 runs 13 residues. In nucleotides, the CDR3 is TGTGCCACCAGGGGACAGTACCAAGAGACCCAGTACTTC. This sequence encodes CATRGQYQETQYF.

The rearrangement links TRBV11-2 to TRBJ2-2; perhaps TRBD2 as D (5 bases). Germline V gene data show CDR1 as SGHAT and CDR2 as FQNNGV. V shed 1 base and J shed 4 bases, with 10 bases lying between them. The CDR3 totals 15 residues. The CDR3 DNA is TGTGCCAGCAGCTTAGTGAGGGCCGTCACCGGGGAGCTGTTTTTT. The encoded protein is CASSLVRAVTGELFF.

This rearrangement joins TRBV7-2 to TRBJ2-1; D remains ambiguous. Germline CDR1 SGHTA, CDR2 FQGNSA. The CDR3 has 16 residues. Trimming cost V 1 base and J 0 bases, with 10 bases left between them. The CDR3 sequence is CASSLGPGSSYNEQFF. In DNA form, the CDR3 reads TGTGCCAGCAGCTTAGGTCCCGGTAGCTCCTACAATGAGCAGTTCTTC. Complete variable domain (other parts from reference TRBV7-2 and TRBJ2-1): GAGVSQSPSNKVTEKGKDVELRCDPISGHTALYWYRQSLGQGLEFLIYFQGNSAPDKSGLPSDRFSAERTGGSVSTLTIQRTQQEDSAVYLCASSLGPGSSYNEQFFGPGTRLTVL.

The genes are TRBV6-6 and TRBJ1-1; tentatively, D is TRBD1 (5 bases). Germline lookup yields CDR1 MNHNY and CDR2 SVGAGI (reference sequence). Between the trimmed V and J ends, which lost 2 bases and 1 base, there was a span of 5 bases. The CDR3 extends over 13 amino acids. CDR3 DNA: TGTGCCAGCAGTTACGGACAGAACACTGAAGCTTTCTTT. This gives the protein CASSYGQNTEAFF.

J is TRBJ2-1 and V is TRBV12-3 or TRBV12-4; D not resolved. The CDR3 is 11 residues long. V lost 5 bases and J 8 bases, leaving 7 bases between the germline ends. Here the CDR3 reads CASSRGDEQFF. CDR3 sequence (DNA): TGTGCCAGCAGTAGAGGAGATGAGCAGTTCTTC.

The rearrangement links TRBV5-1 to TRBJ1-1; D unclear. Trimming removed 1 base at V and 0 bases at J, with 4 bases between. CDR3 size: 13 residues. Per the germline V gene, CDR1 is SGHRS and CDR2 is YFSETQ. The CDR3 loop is CASSLQMNTEAFF. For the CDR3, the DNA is TGCGCCAGCAGCTTGCAGATGAACACTGAAGCTTTCTTT.

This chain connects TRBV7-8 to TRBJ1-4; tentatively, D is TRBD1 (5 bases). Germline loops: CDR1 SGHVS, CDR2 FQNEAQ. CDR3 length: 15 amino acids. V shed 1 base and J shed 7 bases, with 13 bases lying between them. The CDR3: CASSLEQGVGEKLFF. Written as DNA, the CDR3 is TGTGCCAGCAGCTTAGAGCAGGGAGTGGGTGAAAAACTGTTTTTT.

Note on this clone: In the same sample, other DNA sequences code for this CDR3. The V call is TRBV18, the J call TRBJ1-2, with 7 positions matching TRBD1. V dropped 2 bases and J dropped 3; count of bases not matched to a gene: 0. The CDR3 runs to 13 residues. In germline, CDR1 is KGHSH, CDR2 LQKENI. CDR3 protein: CASSPGTDYGYTF. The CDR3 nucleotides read TGTGCCAGCTCACCAGGGACAGACTATGGCTACACCTTC.

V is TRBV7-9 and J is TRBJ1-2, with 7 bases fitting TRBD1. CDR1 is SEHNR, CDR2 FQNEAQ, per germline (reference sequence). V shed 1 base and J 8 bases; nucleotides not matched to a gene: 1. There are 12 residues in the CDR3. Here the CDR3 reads CASSLGDSGYTF. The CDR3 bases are TGTGCCAGCAGCTTAGGGGACAGCGGCTACACCTTC.

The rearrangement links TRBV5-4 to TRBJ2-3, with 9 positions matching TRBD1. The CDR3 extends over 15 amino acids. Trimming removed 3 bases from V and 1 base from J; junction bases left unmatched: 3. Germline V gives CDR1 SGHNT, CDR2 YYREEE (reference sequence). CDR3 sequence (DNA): TGTGCCAGCAGCTCCCGGGACAGGGGCACAGATACGCAGTATTTT. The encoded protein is CASSSRDRGTDTQYF. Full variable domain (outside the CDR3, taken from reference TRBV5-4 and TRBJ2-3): ETGVTQSPTHLIKTRGQQVTLRCSSQSGHNTVSWYQQALGQGPQFIFQYYREEENGRGNFPPRFSGLQFPNYSSELNVNALELDDSALYLCASSSRDRGTDTQYFGPGTRLTVL.

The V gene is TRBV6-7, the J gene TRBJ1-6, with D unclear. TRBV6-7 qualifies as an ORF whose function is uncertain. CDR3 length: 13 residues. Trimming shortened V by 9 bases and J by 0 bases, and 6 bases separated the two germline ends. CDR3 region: CARMSSYNSPLHF. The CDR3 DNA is TGTGCCAGAATGAGCTCCTATAATTCACCCCTCCACTTT.

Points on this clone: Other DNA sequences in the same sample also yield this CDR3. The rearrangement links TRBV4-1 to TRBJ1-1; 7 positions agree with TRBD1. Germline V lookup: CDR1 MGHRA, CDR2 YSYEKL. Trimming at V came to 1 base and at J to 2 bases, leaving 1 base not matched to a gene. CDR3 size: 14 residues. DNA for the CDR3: TGCGCCAGCAGCCAAGGACAGGGAAACACTGAAGCTTTCTTT. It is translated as CASSQGQGNTEAFF.

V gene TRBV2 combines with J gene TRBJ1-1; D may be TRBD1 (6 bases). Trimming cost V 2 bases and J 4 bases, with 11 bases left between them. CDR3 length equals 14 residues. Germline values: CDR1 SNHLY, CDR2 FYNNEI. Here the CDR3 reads CASSEQGLGTEAFF. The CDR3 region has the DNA TGTGCCAGCAGTGAACAGGGGTTGGGCACTGAAGCTTTCTTT. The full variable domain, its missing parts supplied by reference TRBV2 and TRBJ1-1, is EPEVTQTPSHQVTQMGQEVILRCVPISNHLYFYWYRQILGQKVEFLVSFYNNEISEKSEIFDDQFSVERPDGSNFTLKIRSTKLEDSAMYFCASSEQGLGTEAFFGQGTRLTVV.

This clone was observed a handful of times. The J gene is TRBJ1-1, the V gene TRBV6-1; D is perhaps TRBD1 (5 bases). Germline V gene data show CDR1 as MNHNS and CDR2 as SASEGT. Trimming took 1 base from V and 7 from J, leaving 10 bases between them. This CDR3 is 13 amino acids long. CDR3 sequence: CASSEGAGYEAFF. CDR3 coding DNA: TGTGCCAGCAGTGAAGGGGCAGGGTATGAAGCTTTCTTT.

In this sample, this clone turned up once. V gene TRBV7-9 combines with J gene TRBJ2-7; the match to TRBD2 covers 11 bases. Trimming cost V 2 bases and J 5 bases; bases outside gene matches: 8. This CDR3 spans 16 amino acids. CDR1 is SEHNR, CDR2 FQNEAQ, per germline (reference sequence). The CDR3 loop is CASSLRELAGVHEQYF. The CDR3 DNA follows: TGTGCCAGCAGCTTACGGGAACTAGCGGGAGTTCACGAGCAGTACTTC.

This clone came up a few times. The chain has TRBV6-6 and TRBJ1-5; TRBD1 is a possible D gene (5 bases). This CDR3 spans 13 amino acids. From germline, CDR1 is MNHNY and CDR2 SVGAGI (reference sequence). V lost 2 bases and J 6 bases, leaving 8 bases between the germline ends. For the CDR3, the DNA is TGTGCCAGCAGTTACGGGACGATTCAGCCCCAGCATTTT. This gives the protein CASSYGTIQPQHF.

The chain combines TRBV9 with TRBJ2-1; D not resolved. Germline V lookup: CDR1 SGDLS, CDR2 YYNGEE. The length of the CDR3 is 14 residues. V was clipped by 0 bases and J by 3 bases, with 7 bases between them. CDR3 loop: CASSVATDYNEQFF. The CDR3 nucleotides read TGTGCCAGCAGCGTAGCTACGGACTACAATGAGCAGTTCTTC. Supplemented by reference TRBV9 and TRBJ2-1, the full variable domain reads DSGVTQTPKHLITATGQRVTLRCSPRSGDLSVYWYQQSLDQGLQFLIQYYNGEERAKGNILERFSAQQFPDLHSELNLSSLELGDSALYFCASSVATDYNEQFFGPGTRLTVL.

The CDR3 coding sequence is TGTGCCAGCAGCTTCGGGGCCAGGGCCAATGAGCAGTTCTTC. This codes for CASSFGARANEQFF. V is TRBV7-8 and J is TRBJ2-1; the D call may be TRBD1 or TRBD2 (5 bases each). The CDR3 runs 14 residues. V was clipped by 3 bases and J by 6 bases, with 12 bases between them. Per the germline V gene, CDR1 is SGHVS and CDR2 is FQNEAQ.

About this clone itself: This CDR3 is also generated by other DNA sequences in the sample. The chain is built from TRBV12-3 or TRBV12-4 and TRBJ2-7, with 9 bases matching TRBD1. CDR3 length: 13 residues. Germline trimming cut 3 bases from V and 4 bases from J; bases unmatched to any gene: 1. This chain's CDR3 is CASSLGTGYEQYF. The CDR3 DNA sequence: TGTGCCAGCAGTTTGGGGACAGGGTACGAGCAGTACTTC.

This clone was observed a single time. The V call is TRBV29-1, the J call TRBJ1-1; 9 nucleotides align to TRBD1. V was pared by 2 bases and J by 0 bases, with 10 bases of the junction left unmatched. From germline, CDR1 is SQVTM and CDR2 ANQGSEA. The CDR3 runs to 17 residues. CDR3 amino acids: CSVELLDRGYMNTEAFF. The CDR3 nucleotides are TGCAGCGTTGAACTCTTGGACAGGGGATATATGAACACTGAAGCTTTCTTT.

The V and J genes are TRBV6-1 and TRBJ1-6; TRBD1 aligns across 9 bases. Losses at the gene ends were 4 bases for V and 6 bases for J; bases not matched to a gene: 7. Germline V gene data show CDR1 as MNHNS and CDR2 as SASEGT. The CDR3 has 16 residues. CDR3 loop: CASSGRQGGGNSPLHF. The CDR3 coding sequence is TGTGCCAGCAGTGGGAGACAGGGGGGAGGTAATTCACCCCTCCACTTT.

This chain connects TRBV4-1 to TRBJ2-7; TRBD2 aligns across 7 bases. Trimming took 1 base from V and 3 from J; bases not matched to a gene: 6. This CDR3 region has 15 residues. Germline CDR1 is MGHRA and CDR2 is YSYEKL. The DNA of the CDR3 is TGCGCCAGCAGCCAAGGGACTAGTAGGGACTACGAGCAGTACTTC. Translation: CASSQGTSRDYEQYF.